This T cell receptor beta chain stems from a study of tumor and adjacent non-tumor tissue in lung cancer. Study-wide results and limits: TCR diversity was significantly greater in tumor than normal lung tissue. Patients with more diverse tumor TCRs had worse survival. Normal lung showed higher cumulative top 100 clone frequency than tumor.

The library came from three nested PCR rounds adapted from ARM-PCR protocols. TCRdb fed the multiplex PCR reads into MiXCR, producing one record per CDR3 protein. This table has some 97,000 distinct CDR3 sequences, more than 55% appearing once. In its sample, this clonotype was seen once. Its cognate antigen is unknown. The junction departs from germline at one end; a sequencing error may be responsible. The CDR3 spans 16 residues. The germline CDR1 and CDR2 sequences are MGHRA and YSYEKL. RNA was extracted from bulk tissue without any cell sorting. The normal lung tissue was taken more than 3 cm from the tumor edge. Between August and November 2014, newly diagnosed, chemotherapy-naive lung cancer patients underwent thoracic surgery in China.

This receptor was obtained from a man aged 30-40 years with non-small cell lung cancer. Sequencing used distant non-tumor lung tissue. The chain recombines TRBV4-1 with TRBJ2-2, with 7 bases aligning to TRBD2. The CDR3 bases are TGCGCCAGCAGCCGCAGAGCGGGATCGGACACCGGGGAGCTGTCTTTT. It yields the protein CASSRRAGSDTGELSF.